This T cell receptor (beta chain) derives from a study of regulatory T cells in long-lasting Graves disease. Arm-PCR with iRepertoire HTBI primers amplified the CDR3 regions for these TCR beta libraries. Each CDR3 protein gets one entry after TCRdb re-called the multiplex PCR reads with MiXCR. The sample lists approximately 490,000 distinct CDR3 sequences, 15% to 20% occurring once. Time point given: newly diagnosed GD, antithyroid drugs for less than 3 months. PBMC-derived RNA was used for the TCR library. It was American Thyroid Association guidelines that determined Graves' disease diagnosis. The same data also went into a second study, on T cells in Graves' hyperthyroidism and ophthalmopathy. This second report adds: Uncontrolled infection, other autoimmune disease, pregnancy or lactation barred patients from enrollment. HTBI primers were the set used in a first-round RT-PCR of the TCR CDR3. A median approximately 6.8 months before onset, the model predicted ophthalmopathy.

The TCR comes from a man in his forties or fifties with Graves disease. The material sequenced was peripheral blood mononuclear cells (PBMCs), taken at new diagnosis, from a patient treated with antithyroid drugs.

The CDR3 protein is CASSLGLAGPFEQFF. The CDR3 DNA follows: TGCGCCAGCAGCTTAGGACTAGCGGGCCCCTTCGAGCAGTTCTTC. The J gene is TRBJ2-1, the V gene TRBV5-1; 11 nucleotides agree with TRBD2. The trim removed 2 bases at V and 10 bases at J, leaving 8 bases unmatched. The CDR3 is 15 amino acids. Germline assignment: CDR1 SGHRS and CDR2 YFSETQ.